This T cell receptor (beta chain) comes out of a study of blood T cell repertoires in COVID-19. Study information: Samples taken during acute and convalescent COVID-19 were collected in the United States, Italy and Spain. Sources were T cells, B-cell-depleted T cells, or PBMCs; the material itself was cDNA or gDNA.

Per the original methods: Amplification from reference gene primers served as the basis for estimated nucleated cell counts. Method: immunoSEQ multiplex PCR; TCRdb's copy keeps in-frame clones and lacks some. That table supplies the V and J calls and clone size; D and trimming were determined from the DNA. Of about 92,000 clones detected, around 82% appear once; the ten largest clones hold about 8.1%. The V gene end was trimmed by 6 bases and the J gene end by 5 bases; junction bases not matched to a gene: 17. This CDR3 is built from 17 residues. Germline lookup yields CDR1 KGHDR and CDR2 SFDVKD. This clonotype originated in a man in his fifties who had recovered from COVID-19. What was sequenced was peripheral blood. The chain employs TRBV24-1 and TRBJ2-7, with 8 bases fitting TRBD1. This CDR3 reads CATSSGSLGQGAHEQYF. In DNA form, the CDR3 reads TGTGCCACCAGTTCCGGCAGTCTCGGACAGGGAGCCCACGAGCAGTACTTC.